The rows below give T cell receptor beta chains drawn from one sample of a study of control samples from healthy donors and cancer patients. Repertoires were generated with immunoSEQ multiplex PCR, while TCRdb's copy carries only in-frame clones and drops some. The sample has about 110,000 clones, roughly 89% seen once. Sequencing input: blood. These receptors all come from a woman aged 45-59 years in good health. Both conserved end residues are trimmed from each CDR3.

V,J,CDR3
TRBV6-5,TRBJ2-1,ASSYVPSRNNEQF
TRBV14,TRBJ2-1,ASSPPLRERHNEQF
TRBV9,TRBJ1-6,ASSPRGTGVSPLH
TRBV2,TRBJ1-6,ATNPGAHNSPLH
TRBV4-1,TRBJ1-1,ASSPSGRMNMNTEAF
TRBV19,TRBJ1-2,ASSIVGVRT
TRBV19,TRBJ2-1,ASRVSSGSRNEQF
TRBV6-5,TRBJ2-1,ASSPSSGGVYEQF
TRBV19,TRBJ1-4,ASSISIVEKLF
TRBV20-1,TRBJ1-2,SAPYYGYT